The rows below give T cell receptor beta chains drawn from one sample of a study of immune evolution from preneoplasia to lung adenocarcinoma. The data were produced by immunoSEQ multiplex PCR, yet TCRdb's version contains in-frame clones alone and is incomplete. The table records approximately 5,000 clones, 70% to 90% of them present only once. The sequencing sample was made of FFPE atypical adenomatous hyperplasia tissue from the lung. These receptor sequences come from a person aged 70 to 85 with lung adenocarcinoma. CDR3s include the opening cysteine and the closing phenylalanine or tryptophan. A D gene is named only where the DNA matches it firmly. Clone size is stated in some rows and not others, as once, few, many or a class when expanded.

clone size: -
D gene: -
J gene: TRBJ1-1
V gene: TRBV30
CDR3 protein: CAWSLGGYEAFF
CDR3 DNA: TGTGCCTGGAGTCTTGGAGGGTATGAAGCTTTCTTT

clone size: once
D gene: TRBD1
J gene: TRBJ1-5
V gene: TRBV5-8
CDR3 protein: CASSPGTDHNQPRHF
CDR3 DNA: TGTGCCAGCAGTCCCGGGACAGATCACAATCAGCCCCGGCATTTT

clone size: -
D gene: TRBD2
J gene: TRBJ2-1
V gene: TRBV6-5
CDR3 protein: CASSSAPGLAVNEQFF
CDR3 DNA: TGTGCCAGCAGTTCCGCACCGGGACTAGCGGTGAATGAGCAGTTCTTC

clone size: -
D gene: -
J gene: TRBJ2-5
V gene: TRBV7-9
CDR3 protein: CASSPRTNKETQYF
CDR3 DNA: TGTGCCAGCAGCCCACGGACGAATAAAGAGACCCAGTACTTC

clone size: few
D gene: -
J gene: TRBJ2-7
V gene: TRBV13
CDR3 protein: CASSLLGGEQYF
CDR3 DNA: TGTGCCAGCAGCCTTTTGGGGGGAGAGCAGTACTTC

clone size: -
D gene: TRBD2
J gene: TRBJ2-7
V gene: TRBV27
CDR3 protein: CASSLSRTSEKYEQYF
CDR3 DNA: TGTGCCAGCAGTTTATCCCGGACTAGCGAGAAATACGAGCAGTACTTC

clone size: -
D gene: -
J gene: TRBJ1-2
V gene: TRBV19
CDR3 protein: CASSIDSWQLGYTF
CDR3 DNA: TGTGCCAGTAGTATAGATTCTTGGCAGTTGGGGTACACCTTC

clone size: -
D gene: -
J gene: TRBJ2-3
V gene: TRBV27
CDR3 protein: CASSREARDSYTDTQYF
CDR3 DNA: TGTGCCAGCAGCCGGGAGGCTCGGGACAGCTACACAGATACGCAGTATTTT

clone size: few
D gene: TRBD1
J gene: TRBJ2-3
V gene: TRBV5-1
CDR3 protein: CASSSLNRGGTDTQYF
CDR3 DNA: TGCGCCAGCAGCTCCCTAAACAGGGGTGGTACAGATACGCAGTATTTT

clone size: -
D gene: TRBD1
J gene: TRBJ2-1
V gene: TRBV27
CDR3 protein: CASSFGTGGVEQFF
CDR3 DNA: TGTGCCAGCAGTTTTGGGACAGGGGGCGTTGAGCAGTTCTTC

clone size: -
D gene: -
J gene: TRBJ1-5
V gene: TRBV28
CDR3 protein: CASSDSLYSNQPQHF
CDR3 DNA: TGTGCCAGCAGCGACAGCCTTTATAGCAATCAGCCCCAGCATTTT

clone size: few
D gene: -
J gene: TRBJ1-2
V gene: TRBV11-3
CDR3 protein: CASSPWSGAFYGYTF
CDR3 DNA: TGTGCCAGCAGCCCTTGGTCAGGGGCTTTCTATGGCTACACCTTC

clone size: -
D gene: -
J gene: TRBJ2-3
V gene: TRBV18
CDR3 protein: CASSPDHTDTQYF
CDR3 DNA: TGTGCCAGCTCACCAGATCACACAGATACGCAGTATTTT

clone size: few
D gene: TRBD2
J gene: TRBJ2-3
V gene: TRBV11-1
CDR3 protein: CASSFGGRAGTDTQYF
CDR3 DNA: TGTGCCAGCAGCTTCGGCGGGAGGGCCGGGACAGATACGCAGTATTTT

clone size: few
D gene: -
J gene: TRBJ2-3
V gene: TRBV29-1
CDR3 protein: CSVEGRDRDTDTQYF
CDR3 DNA: TGCAGCGTTGAAGGGCGGGACAGAGACACAGATACGCAGTATTTT

clone size: -
D gene: TRBD1
J gene: TRBJ2-3
V gene: TRBV7-9
CDR3 protein: CANGQGSTDTQYF
CDR3 DNA: TGTGCCAACGGACAGGGTTCCACAGATACGCAGTATTTT